A selection of T cell receptor beta chains follows, all from one sample in a study of blood T cell repertoires in COVID-19. The method was immunoSEQ multiplex PCR; TCRdb's version includes in-frame clones alone and lacks a portion of them. In the table there are around 250,000 clones, around 82% of which are singletons. The sequenced material came from peripheral blood. These receptors were collected from a man aged 50 to 60 with active or convalescent COVID-19. The CDR3 runs from the conserved cysteine through the conserved F or W. A D gene is named only where the DNA matches it firmly. Size values are once, few and many counts, or a class for expanded clones, and some rows have none.

d_gene	abundance	v_gene	j_gene	CDR3aa	CDR3nt
TRBD1	-	TRBV30	TRBJ1-3	CAWSARGQASSGNTIYF	TGTGCCTGGAGTGCCCGAGGACAGGCCAGCTCTGGAAACACCATATATTTT
-	few	TRBV7-8	TRBJ1-2	CASSKEGAGPNYGYTF	TGTGCCAGCAGCAAGGAAGGGGCAGGACCTAACTATGGCTACACCTTC
-	-	TRBV12-5	TRBJ1-5	CASGLGGGPQHF	TGTGCTAGTGGTTTGGGAGGGGGGCCCCAGCATTTT
TRBD1	-	TRBV4-2	TRBJ1-6	CASSQSGQGSSYNSPLHF	TGTGCCAGCAGCCAATCCGGACAGGGAAGCTCCTATAATTCACCCCTCCACTTT
TRBD1	-	TRBV18	TRBJ1-6	CASSPGQGVNGNSPLHF	TGTGCCAGCTCACCAGGACAGGGGGTAAACGGAAATTCACCCCTCCACTTT
-	-	TRBV6-6	TRBJ1-2	CASGRQRDLYGYTF	TGTGCCAGCGGCCGACAACGTGATCTCTATGGCTACACCTTC
TRBD1	-	TRBV18	TRBJ2-1	CASSLSQGNEQFF	TGTGCCAGCTCATTATCACAGGGGAATGAGCAGTTCTTC
TRBD1	-	TRBV2	TRBJ1-1	CASKLHSLGQGTPFF	TGTGCCAGCAAGCTCCATAGCTTGGGACAGGGGACTCCTTTCTTT
TRBD1	-	TRBV19	TRBJ1-2	CASSRGQGGGGYTF	TGTGCCAGTAGTAGGGGACAGGGCGGTGGTGGCTACACCTTC
-	-	TRBV3-1/TRBV3-2	TRBJ1-3	CASSQSGGRSGNTIYF	TGTGCCAGCAGCCAATCAGGTGGCAGGTCTGGAAACACCATATATTTT
TRBD1	-	TRBV5-1	TRBJ2-3	CASSLDRASTDTQYF	TGCGCCAGCAGTCTCGACAGGGCCAGCACAGATACGCAGTATTTT
TRBD1	-	TRBV4-2	TRBJ1-2	CASSQEQGAPGGYTF	TGTGCCAGCAGCCAAGAACAGGGGGCTCCTGGCGGCTACACCTTC
TRBD1	-	TRBV2	TRBJ1-5	CASRGTGNNQPQHF	TGTGCCAGCAGGGGGACAGGGAACAATCAGCCCCAGCATTTT
-	-	TRBV2	TRBJ2-5	CASLYRETQYF	TGTGCCAGCCTTTACCGGGAGACCCAGTACTTC
TRBD1	-	TRBV20-1	TRBJ1-2	CSARQGHGYTF	TGCAGTGCACGACAGGGGCATGGCTACACCTTC
TRBD2	-	TRBV5-4	TRBJ2-7	CASSPGGHEQYF	TGTGCCAGCAGCCCGGGGGGTCACGAGCAGTACTTC
-	-	TRBV4-1	TRBJ1-5	CASSQDGSGHQPQHF	TGTGCCAGCAGCCAAGATGGGTCAGGGCATCAGCCCCAGCATTTT
TRBD1	-	TRBV7-2	TRBJ2-3	CASSLDRGADTQYF	TGTGCCAGCAGCCTTGACAGGGGGGCAGATACGCAGTATTTT
-	few	TRBV5-1	TRBJ1-2	CASSPAGLEGYTF	TGCGCCAGCAGCCCGGCGGGTCTGGAGGGCTACACCTTC
-	-	TRBV30	TRBJ1-1	CAWSWAGNTEAFF	TGTGCCTGGAGTTGGGCAGGCAACACTGAAGCTTTCTTT
-	-	TRBV5-6	TRBJ1-1	CASSFGQGTTEAFF	TGTGCCAGCAGCTTTGGTCAGGGGACCACTGAAGCTTTCTTT
TRBD1	-	TRBV10-1	TRBJ1-1	CASPPTAGTGDMNTEAFF	TGCGCCAGCCCCCCTACGGCCGGGACAGGGGACATGAACACTGAAGCTTTCTTT